Below are 2 T cell receptor beta chains sequenced from a single sample in a study of CD8+CD57+ T cells in acquired aplastic anemia. Selection for sequencing was limited to patients who had shown CD8+CD57+ cell expansion by flow cytometry. Genomic DNA provided the template from which TCR beta VDJ and CDR3 profiles were obtained. TCRdb redid the calling of the reads with MiXCR, one entry per CDR3 protein. This sample has 110,000 or so distinct CDR3 sequences, with roughly 55% found just once. The sample was sorted CD4+, CD8+, or CD8+CD57+ T cells (not recorded which) from PBMCs. The source is a human donor with aplastic anemia.

This clonotype was seen a handful of times. The J gene is TRBJ2-1, the V gene TRBV12-3 or TRBV12-4; no reliable D call. V lost 3 bases and J lost 7, with 7 bases in between. This CDR3 has 12 amino acids. The CDR3 sequence: CASSFLGNEQFF. CDR3 DNA: TGTGCCAGCAGTTTTCTGGGTAATGAGCAGTTCTTC.

CDR3 loop: CASSHTPGVAFF. CDR3 in DNA: TGTGCCAGCAGCCACACCCCCGGTGTAGCTTTCTTT. The J gene is TRBJ1-1, the V gene TRBV3-1; D not resolved. Germline V gene lookup returns CDR1 LGHDT and CDR2 YNNKEL (reference sequence). Trimming cost V 3 bases and J 10 bases, with 12 bases left between them. This CDR3 is 12 amino acids long. The variable domain in full, with the rest retrieved from reference TRBV3-1 and TRBJ1-1, is DTAVSQTPKYLVTQMGNDKSIKCEQNLGHDTMYWYKQDSKKFLKIMFSYNNKELIINETVPNRFSPKSPDKAHLNLHINSLELGDSAVYFCASSHTPGVAFFGQGTRLTVV.